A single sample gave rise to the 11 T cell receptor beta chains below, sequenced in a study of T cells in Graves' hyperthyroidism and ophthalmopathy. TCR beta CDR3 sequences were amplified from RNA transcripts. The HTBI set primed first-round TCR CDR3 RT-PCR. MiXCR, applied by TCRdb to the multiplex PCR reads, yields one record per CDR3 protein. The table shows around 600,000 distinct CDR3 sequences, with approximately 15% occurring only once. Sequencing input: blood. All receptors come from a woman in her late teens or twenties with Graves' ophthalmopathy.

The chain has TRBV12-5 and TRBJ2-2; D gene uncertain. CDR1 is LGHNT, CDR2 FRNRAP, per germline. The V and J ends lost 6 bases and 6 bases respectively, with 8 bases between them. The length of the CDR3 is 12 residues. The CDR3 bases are TGTGCTAGTGGGGGTAGGGCCGGGGAGCTGTTTTTT. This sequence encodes CASGGRAGELFF.

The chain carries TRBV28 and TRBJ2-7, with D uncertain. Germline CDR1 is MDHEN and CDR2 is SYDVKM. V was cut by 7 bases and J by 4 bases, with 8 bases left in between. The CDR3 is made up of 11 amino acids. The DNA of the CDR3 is TGTGCCAGCACAAAGATGTACGAGCAGTACTTC. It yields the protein CASTKMYEQYF.

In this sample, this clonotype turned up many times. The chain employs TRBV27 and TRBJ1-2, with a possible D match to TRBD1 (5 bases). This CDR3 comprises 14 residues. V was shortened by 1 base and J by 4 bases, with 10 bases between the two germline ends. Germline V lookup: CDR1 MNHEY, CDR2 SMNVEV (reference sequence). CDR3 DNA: TGTGCCAGCAGTTTATGCAGGGTCGCCTATGGCTACACCTTC. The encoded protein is CASSLCRVAYGYTF.

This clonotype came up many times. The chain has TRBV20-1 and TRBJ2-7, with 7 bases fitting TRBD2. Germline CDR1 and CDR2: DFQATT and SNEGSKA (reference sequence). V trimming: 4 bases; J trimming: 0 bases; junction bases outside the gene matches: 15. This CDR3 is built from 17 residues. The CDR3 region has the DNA TGCAGTGCTACATACCCCTCAAGTTTAGCGGGCTCCTACGAGCAGTACTTC. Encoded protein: CSATYPSSLAGSYEQYF.

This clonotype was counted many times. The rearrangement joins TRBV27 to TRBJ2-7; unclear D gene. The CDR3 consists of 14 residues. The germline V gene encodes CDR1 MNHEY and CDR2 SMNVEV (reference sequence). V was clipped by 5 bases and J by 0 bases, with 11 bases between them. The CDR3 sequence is CASSIRLSSYEQYF. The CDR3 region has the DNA TGTGCCAGCAGTATCCGACTGAGCTCCTACGAGCAGTACTTC.

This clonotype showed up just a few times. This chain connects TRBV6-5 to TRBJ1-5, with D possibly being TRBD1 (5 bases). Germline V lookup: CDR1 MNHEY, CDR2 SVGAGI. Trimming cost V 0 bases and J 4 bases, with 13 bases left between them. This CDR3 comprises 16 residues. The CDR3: CASSYSRAGKNQPQHF. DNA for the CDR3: TGTGCCAGCAGTTACTCGAGGGCAGGGAAGAATCAGCCCCAGCATTTT.

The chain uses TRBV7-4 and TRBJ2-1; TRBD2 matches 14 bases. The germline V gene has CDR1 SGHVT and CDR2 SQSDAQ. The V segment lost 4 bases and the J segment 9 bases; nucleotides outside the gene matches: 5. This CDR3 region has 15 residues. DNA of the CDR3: TGTGCCAGCAGCTGGACTAGCGGGAGGACCGGTGAGCAGTTCTTC. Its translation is CASSWTSGRTGEQFF.

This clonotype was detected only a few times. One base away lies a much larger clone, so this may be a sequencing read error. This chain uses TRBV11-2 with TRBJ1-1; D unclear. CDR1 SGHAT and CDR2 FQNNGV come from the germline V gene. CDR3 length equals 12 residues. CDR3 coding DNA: TGTGCCGGCAGCTTATCGAAGTCAGGAGCTTTCTTT. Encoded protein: CAGSLSKSGAFF.

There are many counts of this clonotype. The CDR3, as DNA: TGTGCCAGCAGCTTAGGACTACAGATAGACTACGAGCAGTACTTC. It translates to CASSLGLQIDYEQYF. The chain employs TRBV7-2 and TRBJ2-7; a possible D gene is TRBD2 (5 bases). CDR3 length: 15 residues. Germline CDR1 and CDR2: SGHTA and FQGNSA. Trimming stripped 1 base from V and 3 bases from J, with 13 bases between.

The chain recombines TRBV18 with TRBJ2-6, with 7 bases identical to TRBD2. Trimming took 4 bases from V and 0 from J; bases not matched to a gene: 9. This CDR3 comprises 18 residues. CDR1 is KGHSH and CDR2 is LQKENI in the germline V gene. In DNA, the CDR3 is TGTGCCAGCTCACTCTGGGCCGGGGGGACCTCTGGGGCCAACGTCCTGACTTTC. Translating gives CASSLWAGGTSGANVLTF. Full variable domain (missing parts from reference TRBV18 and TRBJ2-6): NAGVMQNPRHLVRRRGQEARLRCSPMKGHSHVYWYRQLPEEGLKFMVYLQKENIIDESGMPKERFSAEFPKEGPSILRIQQVVRGDSAAYFCASSLWAGGTSGANVLTFGAGSRLTVL.

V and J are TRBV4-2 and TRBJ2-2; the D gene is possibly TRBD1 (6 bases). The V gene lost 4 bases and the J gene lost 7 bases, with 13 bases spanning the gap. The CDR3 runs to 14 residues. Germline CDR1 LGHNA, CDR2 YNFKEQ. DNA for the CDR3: TGTGCCAGCAGCCTAGCAGGGGTTAACGGGGAGCTGTTTTTT. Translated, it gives CASSLAGVNGELFF.